The sequence of this TCR beta chain was determined in a study of T cell changes during pregnancy in multiple sclerosis. Only one count was recorded for this clone. The CDR3 contains 13 residues. Trimming left V 6 bases short and J 7 bases short, with 13 bases between. The germline CDR1 and CDR2 sequences are MNHNY and SVGAGI (reference sequence). Produced via immunoSEQ multiplex PCR; TCRdb's table is partial and in-frame only. The sample shows fewer than 95,000 clones, approximately 90% of them seen only once. This specimen was peripheral blood, taken in the first trimester of pregnancy. The chain uses TRBV6-6 and TRBJ2-1; a weak D match, TRBD1 (6 bases). The origin of this receptor is a female donor in good health, enrolled as a control in a pregnancy study. DNA of the CDR3: TGTGCCAGCAGATTACAGGGTAGAAATGAGCAGTTCTTC. It is translated as CASRLQGRNEQFF.